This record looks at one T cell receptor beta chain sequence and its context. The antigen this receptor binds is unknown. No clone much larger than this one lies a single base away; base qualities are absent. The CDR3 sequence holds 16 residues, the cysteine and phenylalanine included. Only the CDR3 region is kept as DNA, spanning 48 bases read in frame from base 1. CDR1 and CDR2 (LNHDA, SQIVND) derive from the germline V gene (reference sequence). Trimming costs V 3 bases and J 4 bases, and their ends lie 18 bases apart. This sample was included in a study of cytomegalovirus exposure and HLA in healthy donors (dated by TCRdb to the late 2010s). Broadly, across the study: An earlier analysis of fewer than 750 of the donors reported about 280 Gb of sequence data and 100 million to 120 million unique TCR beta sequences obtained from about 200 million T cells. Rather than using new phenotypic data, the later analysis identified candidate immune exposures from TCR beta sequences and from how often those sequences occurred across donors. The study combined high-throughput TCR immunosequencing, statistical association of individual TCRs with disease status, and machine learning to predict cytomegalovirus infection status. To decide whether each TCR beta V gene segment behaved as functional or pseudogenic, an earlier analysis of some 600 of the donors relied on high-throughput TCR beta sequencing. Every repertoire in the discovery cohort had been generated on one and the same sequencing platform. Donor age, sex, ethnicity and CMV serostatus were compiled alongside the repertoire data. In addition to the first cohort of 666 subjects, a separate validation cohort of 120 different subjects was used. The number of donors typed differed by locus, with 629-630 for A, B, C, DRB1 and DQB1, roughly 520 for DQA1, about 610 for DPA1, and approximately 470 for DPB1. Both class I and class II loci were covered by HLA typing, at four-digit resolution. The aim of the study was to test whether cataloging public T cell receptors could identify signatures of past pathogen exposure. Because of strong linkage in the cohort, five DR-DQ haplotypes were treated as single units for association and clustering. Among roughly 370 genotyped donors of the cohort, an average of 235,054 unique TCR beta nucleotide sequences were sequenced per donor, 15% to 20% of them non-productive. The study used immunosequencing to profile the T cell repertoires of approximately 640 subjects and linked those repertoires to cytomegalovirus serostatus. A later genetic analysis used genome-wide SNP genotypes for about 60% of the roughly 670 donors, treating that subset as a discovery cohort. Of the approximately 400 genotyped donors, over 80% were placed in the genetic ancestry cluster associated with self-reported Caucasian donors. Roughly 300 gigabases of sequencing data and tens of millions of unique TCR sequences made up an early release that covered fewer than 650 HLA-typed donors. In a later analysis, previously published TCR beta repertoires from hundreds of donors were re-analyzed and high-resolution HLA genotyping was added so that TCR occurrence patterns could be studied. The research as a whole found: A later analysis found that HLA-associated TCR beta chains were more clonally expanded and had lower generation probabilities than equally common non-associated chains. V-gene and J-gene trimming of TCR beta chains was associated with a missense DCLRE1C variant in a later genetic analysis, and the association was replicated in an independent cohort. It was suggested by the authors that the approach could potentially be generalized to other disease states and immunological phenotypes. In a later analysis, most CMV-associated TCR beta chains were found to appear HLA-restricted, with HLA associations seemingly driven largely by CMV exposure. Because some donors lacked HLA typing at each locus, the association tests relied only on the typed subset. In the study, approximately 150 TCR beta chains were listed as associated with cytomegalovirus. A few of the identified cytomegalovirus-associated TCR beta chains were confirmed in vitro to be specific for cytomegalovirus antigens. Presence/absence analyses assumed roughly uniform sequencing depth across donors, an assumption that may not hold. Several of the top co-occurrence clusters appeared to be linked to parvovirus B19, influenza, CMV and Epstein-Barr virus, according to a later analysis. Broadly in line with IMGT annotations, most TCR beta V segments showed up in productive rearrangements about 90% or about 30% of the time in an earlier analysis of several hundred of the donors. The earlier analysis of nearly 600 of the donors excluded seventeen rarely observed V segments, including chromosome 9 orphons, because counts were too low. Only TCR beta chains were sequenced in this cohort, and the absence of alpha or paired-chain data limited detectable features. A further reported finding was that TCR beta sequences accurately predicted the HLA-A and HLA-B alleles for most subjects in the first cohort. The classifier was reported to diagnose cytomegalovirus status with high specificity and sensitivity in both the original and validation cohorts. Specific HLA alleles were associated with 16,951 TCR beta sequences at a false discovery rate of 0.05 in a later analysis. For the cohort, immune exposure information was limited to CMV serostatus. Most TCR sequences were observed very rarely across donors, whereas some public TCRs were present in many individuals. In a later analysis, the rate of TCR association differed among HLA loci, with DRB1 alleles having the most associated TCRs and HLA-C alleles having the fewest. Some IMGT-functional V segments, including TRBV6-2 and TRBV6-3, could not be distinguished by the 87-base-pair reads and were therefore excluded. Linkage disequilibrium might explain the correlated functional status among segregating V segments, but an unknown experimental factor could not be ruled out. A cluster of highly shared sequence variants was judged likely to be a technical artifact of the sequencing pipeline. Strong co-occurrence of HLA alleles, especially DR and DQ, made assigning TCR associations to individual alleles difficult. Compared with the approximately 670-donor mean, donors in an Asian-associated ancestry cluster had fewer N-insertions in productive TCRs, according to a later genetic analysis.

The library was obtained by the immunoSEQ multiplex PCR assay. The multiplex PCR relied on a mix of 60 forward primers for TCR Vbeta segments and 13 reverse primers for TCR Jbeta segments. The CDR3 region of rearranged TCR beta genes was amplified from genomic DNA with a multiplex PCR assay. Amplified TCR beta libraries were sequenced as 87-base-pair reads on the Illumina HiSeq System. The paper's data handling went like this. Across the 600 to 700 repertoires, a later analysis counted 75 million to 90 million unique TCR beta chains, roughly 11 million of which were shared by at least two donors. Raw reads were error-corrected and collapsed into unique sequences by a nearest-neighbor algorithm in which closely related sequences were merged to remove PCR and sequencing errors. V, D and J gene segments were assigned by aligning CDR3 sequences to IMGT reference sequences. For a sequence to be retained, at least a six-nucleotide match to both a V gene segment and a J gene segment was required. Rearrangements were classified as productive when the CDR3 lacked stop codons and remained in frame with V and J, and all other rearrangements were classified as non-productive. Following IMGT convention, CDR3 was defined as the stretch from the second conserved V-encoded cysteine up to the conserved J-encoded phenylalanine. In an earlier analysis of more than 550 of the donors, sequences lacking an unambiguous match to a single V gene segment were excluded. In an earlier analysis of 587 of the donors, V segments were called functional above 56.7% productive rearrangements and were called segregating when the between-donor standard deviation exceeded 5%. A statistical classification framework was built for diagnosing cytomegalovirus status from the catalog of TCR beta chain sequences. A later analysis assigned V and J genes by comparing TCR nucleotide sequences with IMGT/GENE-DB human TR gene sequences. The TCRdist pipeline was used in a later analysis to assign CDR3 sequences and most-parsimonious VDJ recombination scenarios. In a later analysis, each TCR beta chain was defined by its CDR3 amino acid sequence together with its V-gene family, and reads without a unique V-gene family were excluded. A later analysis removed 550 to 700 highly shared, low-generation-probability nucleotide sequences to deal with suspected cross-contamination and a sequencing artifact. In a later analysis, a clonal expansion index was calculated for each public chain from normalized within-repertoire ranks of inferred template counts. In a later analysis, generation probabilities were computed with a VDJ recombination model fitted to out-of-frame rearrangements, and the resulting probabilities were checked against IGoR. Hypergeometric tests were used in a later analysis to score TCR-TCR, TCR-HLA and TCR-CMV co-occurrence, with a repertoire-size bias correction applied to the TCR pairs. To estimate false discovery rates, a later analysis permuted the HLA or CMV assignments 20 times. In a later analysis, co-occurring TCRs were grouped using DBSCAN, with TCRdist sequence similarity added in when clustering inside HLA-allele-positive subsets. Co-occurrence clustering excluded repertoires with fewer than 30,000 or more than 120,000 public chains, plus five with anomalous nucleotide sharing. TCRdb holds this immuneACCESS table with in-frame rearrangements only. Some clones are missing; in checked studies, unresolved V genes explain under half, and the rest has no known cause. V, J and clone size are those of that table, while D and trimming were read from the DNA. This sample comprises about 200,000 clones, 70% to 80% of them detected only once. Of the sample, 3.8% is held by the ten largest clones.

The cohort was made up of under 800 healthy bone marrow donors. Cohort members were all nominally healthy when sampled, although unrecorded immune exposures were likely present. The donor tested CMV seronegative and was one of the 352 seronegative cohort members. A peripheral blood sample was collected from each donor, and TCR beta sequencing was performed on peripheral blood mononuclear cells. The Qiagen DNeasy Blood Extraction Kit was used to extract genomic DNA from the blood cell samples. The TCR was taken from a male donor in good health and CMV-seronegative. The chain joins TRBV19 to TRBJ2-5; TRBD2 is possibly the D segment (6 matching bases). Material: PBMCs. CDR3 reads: CASSMLGLAIGETQYF. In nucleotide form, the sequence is TGTGCCAGTAGTATGTTGGGACTTGCTATCGGAGAGACCCAGTACTTC.